This T cell receptor beta chain came from a study of CD8 T cells in Susac syndrome. Study as a whole: Among the Susac syndrome patients who underwent sequencing, about 6 had clinically active disease, while fewer than ten of them were in remission.

Random-hexamer reverse transcription was applied to roughly 0.5 to 1 ug RNA. TCRdb reprocessed the immunoSEQ multiplex PCR reads via MiXCR and lists one record per CDR3 protein. The sample carries some 140,000 distinct CDR3 sequences, more than 85% recorded once. Purification of the CD8+ and CD4+ T cells relied on negative isolation, and TEMRA cells underwent FACS enrichment. This clonotype was recorded a few times. Germline CDR1 is MNHNY and CDR2 is SVGAGI (reference sequence). With 3 bases removed from V and 5 bases from J, the gap between germline ends came to 7 bases. CDR3 size: 12 residues. The TCR sequence derives from a human donor with Susac syndrome. Sequenced input: CD8+ T cells from PBMCs. The chain couples TRBV6-6 to TRBJ2-5; D uncertain. CDR3 sequence: CASSYSRETQYF. CDR3 DNA sequence: TGTGCCAGCAGTTATTCACGGGAGACCCAGTACTTC.